These 14 T cell receptor beta chains came from one sample sequenced in a study of control samples from healthy donors and cancer patients. This table comes from immunoSEQ multiplex PCR, and its TCRdb copy is limited to in-frame clones, with some not included. The sample contains some 130,000 clones, 80% to 95% of which appear only once. Material for sequencing was blood. The receptors were sampled from a man in his forties in good health.

This clone was recorded once. CDR3 bases: TGTGCCATCAGTGAGCGGGGGGATGGTGGTGAGACCCAGTACTTC. It encodes CAISERGDGGETQYF. The chain couples TRBV10-3 to TRBJ2-5, with 7 bases lining up with TRBD2. The trim removed 2 bases at V and 5 bases at J, leaving 8 bases unmatched. The CDR3 is 15 amino acids. From germline, CDR1 is ENHRY and CDR2 SYGVKD.

V and J are TRBV28 and TRBJ2-1; 12 bases match TRBD2. The CDR3 sequence is 15 residues long. Germline assignment: CDR1 MDHEN and CDR2 SYDVKM. With 5 bases clipped from V and 6 bases from J, the junction kept 5 bases outside the gene matches. The CDR3 coding sequence is TGTGCCAGCAGTCCTCTAGCGGGGGGGCGCAATGAGCAGTTCTTC. Its protein is CASSPLAGGRNEQFF.

The chain joins TRBV27 to TRBJ2-7; possibly TRBD2 for D (5 bases). V was clipped by 6 bases and J by 6 bases, with 18 bases between them. CDR1 and CDR2 (germline): MNHEY, SMNVEV (reference sequence). This CDR3 is 14 amino acids long. CDR3 coding DNA: TGTGCCAGCAGCAAATCGGGATTTCCTGGCGAGCAGTACTTC. It yields the protein CASSKSGFPGEQYF.

This rearrangement joins TRBV15 to TRBJ2-5; no firm D call. The CDR3 covers 15 residues. Germline lookup yields CDR1 LNHNV and CDR2 YYDKDF (reference sequence). The V end was cut by 2 bases, the J end by 5 bases, with 15 bases between. The CDR3, as DNA: TGTGCCACCAGCAGACCACAAACGGAAGGGGAGACCCAGTACTTC. As protein: CATSRPQTEGETQYF. Full variable domain (missing parts from reference TRBV15 and TRBJ2-5): DAMVIQNPRYQVTQFGKPVTLSCSQTLNHNVMYWYQQKSSQAPKLLFHYYDKDFNNEADTPDNFQSRRPNTSFCFLDIRSPGLGDTAMYLCATSRPQTEGETQYFGPGTRLLVL.

The chain carries TRBV12-3 or TRBV12-4 and TRBJ1-2, with TRBD1 matching over 7 bases. J gave up 5 bases and V 3 bases, and 3 bases lay outside the gene matches. The CDR3 length is 13 residues. The CDR3 region has the DNA TGTGCCAGCAGTTTTAGCAGGGGGTATGGCTACACCTTC. Its protein product is CASSFSRGYGYTF.

V is TRBV11-1 and J is TRBJ2-5; D may be TRBD2 (6 bases). Germline lookup yields CDR1 SGHAT and CDR2 FQDESV (reference sequence). With 5 bases removed from V and 1 base from J, the gap between germline ends came to 14 bases. The CDR3 length is 15 residues. The CDR3 DNA reads as TGTGCCAGCAGCCCAGGAGGGAGTTTCCAAGAGACCCAGTACTTC. Amino acid sequence: CASSPGGSFQETQYF. Based on the CDR3 plus reference TRBV11-1 and TRBJ2-5, the full variable domain is EAEVAQSPRYKITEKSQAVAFWCDPISGHATLYWYRQILGQGPELLVQFQDESVVDDSQLPKDRFSAERLKGVDSTLKIQPAELGDSAMYLCASSPGGSFQETQYFGPGTRLLVL.

This chain uses TRBV18 with TRBJ2-3; D is uncertain. CDR3 length: 13 amino acids. Trimming left V 5 bases short and J 3 bases short, with 9 bases between. Germline CDR1 is KGHSH and CDR2 is LQKENI. CDR3 amino acids: CASSTLGTDTQYF. For the CDR3, the DNA is TGTGCCAGCTCAACCCTTGGGACAGATACGCAGTATTTT. Drawing the rest from reference TRBV18 and TRBJ2-3, the complete variable domain is NAGVMQNPRHLVRRRGQEARLRCSPMKGHSHVYWYRQLPEEGLKFMVYLQKENIIDESGMPKERFSAEFPKEGPSILRIQQVVRGDSAAYFCASSTLGTDTQYFGPGTRLTVL.

This chain connects TRBV10-3 to TRBJ2-1; 14 bases are shared with TRBD2. This CDR3 is built from 17 residues. V was pared by 3 bases and J by 8 bases, with 9 bases of the junction left unmatched. Germline CDR1 ENHRY, CDR2 SYGVKD. The DNA of the CDR3 is TGTGCCATCAGTGATAGACTAGCGGGGGGGCCTCGCGATGAGCAGTTCTTC. Translated, it gives CAISDRLAGGPRDEQFF.

The V and J genes are TRBV18 and TRBJ1-2; the D gene is possibly TRBD1 (5 bases). V was pared by 6 bases and J by 3 bases, with 17 bases between. In germline, CDR1 is KGHSH, CDR2 LQKENI. CDR3 length: 15 amino acids. The CDR3 sequence: CASSTSQGRDYGYTF. The CDR3 bases are TGTGCCAGCTCTACCTCTCAGGGAAGAGACTATGGCTACACCTTC.

The CDR3 is CASSQAGLLATGTGELFF. The DNA for the CDR3 is TGCGCCAGCAGCCAGGCAGGACTACTAGCCACGGGCACCGGGGAGCTGTTTTTT. The chain employs TRBV4-1 and TRBJ2-2; the D gene is possibly TRBD2 (6 bases). With 3 bases removed from V and 4 bases from J, the gap between germline ends came to 21 bases. Germline CDR1 is MGHRA and CDR2 is YSYEKL. CDR3 length equals 18 residues.

This rearrangement joins TRBV5-1 to TRBJ2-3, with 13 bases identical to TRBD2. Trimming cost V 5 bases and J 4 bases; bases outside gene matches: 7. CDR1 and CDR2 from the germline V gene are SGHRS and YFSETQ. This CDR3 spans 16 amino acids. The CDR3 loop is CASSYATSGGADTQYF. The CDR3 DNA reads TGCGCCAGCAGTTATGCCACTAGCGGGGGGGCAGATACGCAGTATTTT.

This clone was observed a handful of times. The chain carries TRBV6-4 and TRBJ1-6, with a possible D match to TRBD1 (5 bases). CDR3 length: 15 residues. Per the germline V gene, CDR1 is MRHNA and CDR2 is SNTAGT. Trimming took 4 bases from V and 3 from J, leaving 10 bases between them. CDR3 sequence: CASSAGHSYNSPLHF. CDR3 nucleotides: TGTGCCAGCAGTGCCGGACATAGCTATAATTCACCCCTCCACTTT.

V is TRBV3-1 (or the pseudogene TRBV3-2) and J is TRBJ1-2, with a possible D match to TRBD1 (5 bases). The CDR3 is 14 amino acids. The ends were cut back, 2 bases at V and 8 bases at J, with 15 bases in the middle. Germline CDR1 reads LGHDT; CDR2 reads YNNKEL (reference sequence). The CDR3 reads CASSQIGRPGGYTF. The CDR3 DNA sequence: TGTGCCAGCAGCCAAATCGGTAGGCCAGGGGGCTACACCTTC.

The chain is built from TRBV30 and TRBJ1-6; 7 positions agree with TRBD1. Per the germline V gene, CDR1 is GTSNPN and CDR2 is SVGIG (reference sequence). Unmatched junction bases numbered 6, after V lost 4 bases and J lost 6 bases. CDR3 length: 14 residues. The chain's CDR3 is CAWKRDSLNSPLHF. CDR3 DNA sequence: TGTGCCTGGAAAAGGGACAGCCTTAATTCACCCCTCCACTTT.